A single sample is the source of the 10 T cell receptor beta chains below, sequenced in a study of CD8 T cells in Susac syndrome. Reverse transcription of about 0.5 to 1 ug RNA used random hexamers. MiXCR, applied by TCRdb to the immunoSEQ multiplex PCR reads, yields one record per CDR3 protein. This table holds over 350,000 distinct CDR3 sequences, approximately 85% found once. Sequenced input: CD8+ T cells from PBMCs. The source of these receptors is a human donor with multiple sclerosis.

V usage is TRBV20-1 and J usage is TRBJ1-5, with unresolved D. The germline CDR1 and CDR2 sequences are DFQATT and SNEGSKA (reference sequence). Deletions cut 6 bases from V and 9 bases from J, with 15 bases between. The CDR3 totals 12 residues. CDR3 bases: TGCAGTGCCAACGACGGTGCCGGGCCCCAGCATTTT. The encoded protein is CSANDGAGPQHF.

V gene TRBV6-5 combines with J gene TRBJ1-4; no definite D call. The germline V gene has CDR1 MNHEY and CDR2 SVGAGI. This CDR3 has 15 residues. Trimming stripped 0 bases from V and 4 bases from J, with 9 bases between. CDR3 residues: CASSYSVEDNEKLFF. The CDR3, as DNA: TGTGCCAGCAGTTACTCTGTGGAAGATAATGAAAAACTGTTTTTT.

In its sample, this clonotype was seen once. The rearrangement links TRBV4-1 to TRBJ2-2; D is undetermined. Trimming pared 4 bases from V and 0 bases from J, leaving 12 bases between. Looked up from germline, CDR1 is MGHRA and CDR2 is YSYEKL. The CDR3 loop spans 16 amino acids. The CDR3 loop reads CASSRAPLPNTGELFF. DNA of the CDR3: TGCGCCAGCAGCCGCGCACCACTCCCGAACACCGGGGAGCTGTTTTTT.

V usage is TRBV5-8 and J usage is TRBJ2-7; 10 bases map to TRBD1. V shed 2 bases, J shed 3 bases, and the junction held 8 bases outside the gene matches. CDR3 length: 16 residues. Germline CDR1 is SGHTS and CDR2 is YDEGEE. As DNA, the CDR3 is TGTGCCAGCAGCTTACAGTGGACAGGGGGAAACTACGAGCAGTACTTC. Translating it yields CASSLQWTGGNYEQYF.

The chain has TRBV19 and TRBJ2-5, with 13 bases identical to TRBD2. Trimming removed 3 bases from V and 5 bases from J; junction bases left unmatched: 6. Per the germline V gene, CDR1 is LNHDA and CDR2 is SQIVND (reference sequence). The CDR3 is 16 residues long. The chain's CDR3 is CASSIGTSGNEETQYF. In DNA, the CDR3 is TGTGCCAGTAGTATCGGGACTAGCGGGAATGAGGAGACCCAGTACTTC.

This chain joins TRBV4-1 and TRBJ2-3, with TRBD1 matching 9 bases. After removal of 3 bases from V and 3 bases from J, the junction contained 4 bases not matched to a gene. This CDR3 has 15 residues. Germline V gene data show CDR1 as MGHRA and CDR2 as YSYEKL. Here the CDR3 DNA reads TGCGCCAGCAGCCAGTATGGGACAGGGACAGATACGCAGTATTTT. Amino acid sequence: CASSQYGTGTDTQYF.

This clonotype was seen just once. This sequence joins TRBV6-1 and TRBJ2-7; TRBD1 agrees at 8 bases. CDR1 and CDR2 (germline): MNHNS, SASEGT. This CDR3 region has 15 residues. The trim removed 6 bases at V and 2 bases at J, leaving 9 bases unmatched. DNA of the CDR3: TGTGCCAGCAGGGGTTCCGGGACAGGCCCCTACGAGCAGTACTTC. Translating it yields CASRGSGTGPYEQYF.

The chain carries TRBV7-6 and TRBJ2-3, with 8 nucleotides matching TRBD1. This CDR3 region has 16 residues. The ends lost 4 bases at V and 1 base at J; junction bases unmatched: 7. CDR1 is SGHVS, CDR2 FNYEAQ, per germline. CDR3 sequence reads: CASSSRQGQGTDTQYF. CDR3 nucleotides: TGTGCCAGCAGCTCCAGACAGGGGCAGGGCACAGATACGCAGTATTTT.

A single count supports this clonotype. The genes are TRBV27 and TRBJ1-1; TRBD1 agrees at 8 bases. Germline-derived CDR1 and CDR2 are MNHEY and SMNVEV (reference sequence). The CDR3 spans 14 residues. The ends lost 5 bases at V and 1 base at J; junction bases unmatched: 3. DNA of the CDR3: TGTGCCAGCAGTGCAGGGGGCCCGAACACTGAAGCTTTCTTT. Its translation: CASSAGGPNTEAFF.

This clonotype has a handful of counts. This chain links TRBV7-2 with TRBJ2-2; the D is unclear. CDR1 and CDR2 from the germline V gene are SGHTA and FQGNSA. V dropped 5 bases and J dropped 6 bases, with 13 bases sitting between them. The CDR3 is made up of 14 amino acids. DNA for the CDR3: TGTGCCAGCAGCACTCTAGGTTTGGCCGGGGAGCTGTTTTTT. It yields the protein CASSTLGLAGELFF.